This TCR beta chain was identified in a study of T cell changes during pregnancy in multiple sclerosis. CDR3 length: 13 residues. Germline V gives CDR1 SGHRS, CDR2 YFSETQ. Trimming took 2 bases from V and 6 from J, leaving 11 bases between them. Sequencing used immunoSEQ multiplex PCR; TCRdb keeps in-frame clones, though not all of them. The sample has around 96,000 clones, 94% seen once; the top ten hold 1.5% to 2%. The receptor was isolated from a female donor in good health, enrolled as a control in a pregnancy study. This specimen consisted of peripheral blood, obtained after pregnancy. The V gene is TRBV5-1, the J gene TRBJ1-2, with D maybe TRBD1 (5 bases). CDR3 nucleotides: TGCGCCAGCAGCTTTGCAGGGTATGATGGCTACACCTTC. Translation: CASSFAGYDGYTF.